This record concerns one TCR beta chain sequence. Its antigen is still unknown. The data were obtained in a study of T cell responses to AZD1222 COVID-19 vaccine. TCRdb's table, derived via immunoSEQ multiplex PCR, lists solely in-frame clones and lacks some. The sample has some 99,000 clones, around 87% seen once; the top ten hold 4% to 5.5%. Points from the study as a whole: Regions 160-218 and 743-854 held dominance among vaccine-associated CD4 TCRs, which spanned spike. At baseline, just five to seven AZD1222 recipients tested seropositive. Clonal diversity was possibly underestimated, and white British individuals and females predominated among donors.

CDR1 is SGHVS, CDR2 FQNEAQ, per germline. CDR3 size: 11 residues. V was pared by 5 bases and J by 1 base, with 3 bases between. The clonotype comes from an adult who received the AZD1222 COVID-19 vaccine. This rearrangement joins TRBV7-8 to TRBJ2-7; no clear D gene. Sequencing was performed on peripheral blood, taken 28 days after the second AZD1222 dose. The CDR3 spells CASSVSYEQYF. For the CDR3, the DNA is TGTGCCAGCAGCGTGTCCTACGAGCAGTACTTC.